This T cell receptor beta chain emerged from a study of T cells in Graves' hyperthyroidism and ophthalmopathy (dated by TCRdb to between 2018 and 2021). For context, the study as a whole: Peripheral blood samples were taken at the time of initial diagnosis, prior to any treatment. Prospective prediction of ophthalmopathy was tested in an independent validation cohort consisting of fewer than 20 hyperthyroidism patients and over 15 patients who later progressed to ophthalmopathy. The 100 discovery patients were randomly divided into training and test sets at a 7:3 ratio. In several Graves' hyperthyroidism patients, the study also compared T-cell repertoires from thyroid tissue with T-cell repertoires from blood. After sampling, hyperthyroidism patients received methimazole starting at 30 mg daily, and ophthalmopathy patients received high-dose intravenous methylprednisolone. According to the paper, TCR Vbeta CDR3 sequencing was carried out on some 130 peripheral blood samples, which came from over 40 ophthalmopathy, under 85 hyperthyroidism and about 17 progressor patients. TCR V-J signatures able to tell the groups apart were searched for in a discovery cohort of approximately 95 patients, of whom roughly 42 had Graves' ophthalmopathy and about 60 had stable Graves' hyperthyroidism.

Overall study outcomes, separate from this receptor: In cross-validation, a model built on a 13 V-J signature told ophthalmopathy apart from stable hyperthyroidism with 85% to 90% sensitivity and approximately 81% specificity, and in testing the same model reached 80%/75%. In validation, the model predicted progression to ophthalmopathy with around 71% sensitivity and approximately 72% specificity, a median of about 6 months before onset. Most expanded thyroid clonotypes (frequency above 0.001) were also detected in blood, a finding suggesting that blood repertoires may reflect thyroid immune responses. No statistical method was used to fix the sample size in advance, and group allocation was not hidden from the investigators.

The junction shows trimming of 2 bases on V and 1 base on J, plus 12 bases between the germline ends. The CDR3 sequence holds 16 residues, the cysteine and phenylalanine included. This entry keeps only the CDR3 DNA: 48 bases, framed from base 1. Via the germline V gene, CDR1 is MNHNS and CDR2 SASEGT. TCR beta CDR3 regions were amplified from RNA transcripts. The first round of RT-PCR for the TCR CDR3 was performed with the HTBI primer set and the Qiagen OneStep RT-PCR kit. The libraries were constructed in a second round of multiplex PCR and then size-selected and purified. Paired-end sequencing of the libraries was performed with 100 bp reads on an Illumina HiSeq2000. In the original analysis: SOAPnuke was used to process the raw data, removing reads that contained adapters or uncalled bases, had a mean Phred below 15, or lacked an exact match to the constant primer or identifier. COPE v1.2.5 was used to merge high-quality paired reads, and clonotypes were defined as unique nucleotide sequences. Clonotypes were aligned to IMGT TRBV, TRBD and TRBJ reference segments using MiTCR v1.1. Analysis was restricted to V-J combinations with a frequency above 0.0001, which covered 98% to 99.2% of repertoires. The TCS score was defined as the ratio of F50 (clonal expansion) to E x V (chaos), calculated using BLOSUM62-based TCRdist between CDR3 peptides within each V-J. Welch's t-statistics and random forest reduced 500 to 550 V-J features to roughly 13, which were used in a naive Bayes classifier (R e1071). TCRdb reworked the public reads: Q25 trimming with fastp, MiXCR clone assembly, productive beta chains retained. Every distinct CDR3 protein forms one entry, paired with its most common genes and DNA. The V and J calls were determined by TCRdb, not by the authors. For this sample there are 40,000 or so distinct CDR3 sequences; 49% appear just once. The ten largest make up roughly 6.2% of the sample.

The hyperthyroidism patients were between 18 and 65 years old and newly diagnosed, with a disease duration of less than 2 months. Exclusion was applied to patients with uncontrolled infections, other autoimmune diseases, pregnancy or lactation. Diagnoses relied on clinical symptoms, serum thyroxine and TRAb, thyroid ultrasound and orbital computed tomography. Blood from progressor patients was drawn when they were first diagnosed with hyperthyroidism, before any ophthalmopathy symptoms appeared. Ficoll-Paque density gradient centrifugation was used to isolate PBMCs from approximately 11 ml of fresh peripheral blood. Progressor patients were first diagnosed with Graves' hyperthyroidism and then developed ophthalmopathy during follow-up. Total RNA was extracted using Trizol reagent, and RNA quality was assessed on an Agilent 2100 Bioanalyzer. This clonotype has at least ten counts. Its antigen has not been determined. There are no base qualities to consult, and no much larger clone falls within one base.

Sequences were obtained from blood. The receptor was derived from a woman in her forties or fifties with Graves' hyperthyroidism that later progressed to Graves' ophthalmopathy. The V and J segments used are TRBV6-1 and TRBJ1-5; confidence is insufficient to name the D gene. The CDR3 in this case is CASSELPAGSNQPQHF. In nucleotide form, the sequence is TGTGCCAGCAGTGAACTCCCAGCCGGGAGCAATCAGCCCCAGCATTTT.